Below are 29 T cell receptor beta chains sequenced from a single sample in a study of T-cell reconstitution after alpha-beta-depleted transplantation in children. Unique molecular identifiers featured in how the TCRbeta library was prepared. TCRdb ran MiXCR on the PCR reads and lists one entry per CDR3 protein. The sample has about 230,000 distinct CDR3 sequences; around 9.5% are singletons. Sequences were derived from PBMCs from the stem cell graft donor, sampled from the stem cell graft. Source of these receptors: a human donor who donated a stem cell graft to a child with acute lymphoblastic leukemia.

This clonotype was seen at least ten times. The chain carries TRBV5-1 and TRBJ1-6, with TRBD1 as a possible D gene (6 bases). Germline values: CDR1 SGHRS, CDR2 YFSETQ. The CDR3 is made up of 13 amino acids. V was cut by 4 bases and J by 10 bases, with 12 bases left in between. The CDR3 reads CASSTGQDSPLHF. The CDR3 DNA is TGCGCCAGCAGCACGGGACAAGACTCACCCCTCCACTTT. Together with reference TRBV5-1 and TRBJ1-6, the CDR3 gives the full variable domain: KAGVTQTPRYLIKTRGQQVTLSCSPISGHRSVSWYQQTPGQGLQFLFEYFSETQRNKGNFPGRFSGRQFSNSRSEMNVSTLELGDSALYLCASSTGQDSPLHFGNGTRLTVT.

This chain uses TRBV2 with TRBJ1-1; no clear D gene. Germline values: CDR1 SNHLY, CDR2 FYNNEI. V was pared by 7 bases and J by 0 bases, with 15 bases between. The CDR3 has 15 amino acids. The CDR3 DNA follows: TGTGCCAGCAAGCTCCCCGAGAGGGTGAACACTGAAGCTTTCTTT. It codes for CASKLPERVNTEAFF.

This clonotype was counted a few times. The CDR3 spells CAISEVPGGTEAFF. Written as DNA, the CDR3 is TGTGCCATCAGTGAGGTCCCGGGGGGCACTGAAGCTTTCTTT. The chain combines TRBV10-3 with TRBJ1-1; TRBD1 is a possible D gene (5 bases). The V end was cut by 2 bases, the J end by 4 bases, with 11 bases between. Germline CDR1 reads ENHRY; CDR2 reads SYGVKD. The CDR3 runs to 14 residues.

This clonotype came up a few times. The chain joins TRBV20-1 to TRBJ1-1; D is uncertain. V was trimmed by 0 bases and J by 1 base, leaving 12 bases between them. Germline values: CDR1 DFQATT, CDR2 SNEGSKA (reference sequence). The length of the CDR3 is 15 residues. For the CDR3, the DNA is TGCAGTGCTAGAGAGCGCCCGGGTTGGAACACTGAAGCTTTCTTT. Amino acid sequence: CSARERPGWNTEAFF.

V usage is TRBV2 and J usage is TRBJ1-5, with 9 bases lining up with TRBD1. Per the germline V gene, CDR1 is SNHLY and CDR2 is FYNNEI. This CDR3 spans 14 amino acids. The J segment lost 4 bases and the V segment lost 6 bases, leaving 4 bases of the junction unmatched. Here the CDR3 DNA reads TGTGCCAGCAGCGAGGACAGGGGAAATCAGCCCCAGCATTTT. Translation: CASSEDRGNQPQHF. The entire variable domain, with the rest obtained from reference TRBV2 and TRBJ1-5, is as follows: EPEVTQTPSHQVTQMGQEVILRCVPISNHLYFYWYRQILGQKVEFLVSFYNNEISEKSEIFDDQFSVERPDGSNFTLKIRSTKLEDSAMYFCASSEDRGNQPQHFGDGTRLSIL.

This clonotype was detected ten times or more. The gene calls are TRBV12-3 or TRBV12-4 and TRBJ2-3; no reliable D call. This CDR3 has 8 amino acids. Trimming left V 7 bases short and J 13 bases short, with 6 bases between. The CDR3 sequence: CASNLEYF. The CDR3 DNA reads TGTGCCAGCAACCTGGAGTATTTT.

This clonotype was picked up many times. V and J are TRBV29-1 and TRBJ2-7; a possible D gene is TRBD1 (6 bases). Trimming removed 3 bases at V and 6 bases at J, with 12 bases between. From germline, CDR1 is SQVTM and CDR2 ANQGSEA. The CDR3 runs to 12 residues. CDR3 in DNA: TGCAGCGTTGACCTGACAGGAGGCGAGCAGTACTTC. It translates to CSVDLTGGEQYF.

The CDR3 sequence: CASSFGPPLGNEQFF. In DNA form, the CDR3 reads TGTGCCAGCAGTTTCGGTCCTCCCCTCGGGAATGAGCAGTTCTTC. The chain employs TRBV12-3 or TRBV12-4 and TRBJ2-1; no firm D call. CDR3 length: 15 amino acids. V was trimmed by 3 bases and J by 7 bases, leaving 16 bases between them.

J is TRBJ1-1 and V is TRBV6-5; 9 bases line up with TRBD1. The CDR3 length is 16 residues. J was trimmed by 6 bases and V by 2 bases; bases with no gene match: 10. Germline V CDR1 and CDR2: MNHEY, SVGAGI. CDR3 DNA: TGTGCCAGCAGTTACACCCTCACAGGGGGCTGGGCTGAAGCTTTCTTT. Translated: CASSYTLTGGWAEAFF.

A few counts support this clonotype. The chain is built from TRBV20-1 and TRBJ1-1; possible D gene TRBD1, 6 bases. This CDR3 comprises 14 residues. V lost 0 bases, J lost 6 bases, and 14 bases lay in between. Germline CDR1 is DFQATT and CDR2 is SNEGSKA (reference sequence). CDR3 DNA: TGCAGTGCTAGAGATCTGGGGGGGCTCGCTGAAGCTTTCTTT. This gives the protein CSARDLGGLAEAFF.

This clonotype was counted between two and nine times. The chain uses TRBV9 and TRBJ2-3; TRBD2 aligns across 7 bases. Germline V gene data show CDR1 as SGDLS and CDR2 as YYNGEE. V shed 4 bases and J 6 bases; nucleotides not matched to a gene: 20. The CDR3 covers 18 residues. The CDR3 DNA sequence: TGTGCCAGCAGCCCCCGCTCTTGGGCAGCGGGGACCCCGGATACGCAGTATTTT. Its protein product is CASSPRSWAAGTPDTQYF.

V usage is TRBV30 and J usage is TRBJ1-1; weak D call: TRBD1 (6 bases). With 2 bases removed from V and 1 base from J, the gap between germline ends came to 8 bases. Germline-derived CDR1 and CDR2 are GTSNPN and SVGIG (reference sequence). The CDR3 is 13 residues long. For the CDR3, the DNA is TGTGCCTGGAGTCTAGGGGGGAACACTGAAGCTTTCTTT. It is translated as CAWSLGGNTEAFF. The full variable domain, completed using reference TRBV30 and TRBJ1-1, is SQTIHQWPATLVQPVGSPLSLECTVEGTSNPNLYWYRQAAGRGLQLLFYSVGIGQISSEVPQNLSASRPQDRQFILSSKKLLLSDSGFYLCAWSLGGNTEAFFGQGTRLTVV.

This clonotype was recorded many times. The rearrangement uses TRBV9 and TRBJ2-2, with D possibly matching TRBD2 (6 bases). This CDR3 has 14 amino acids. The V end lost 4 bases, the J end lost 4 bases, and 11 bases lay between the germline ends. Germline V lookup: CDR1 SGDLS, CDR2 YYNGEE. This CDR3 reads CASSPPGGTGELFF. CDR3 nucleotides: TGTGCCAGCAGCCCTCCCGGGGGCACCGGGGAGCTGTTTTTT. The full variable domain, rest sourced from reference TRBV9 and TRBJ2-2, is DSGVTQTPKHLITATGQRVTLRCSPRSGDLSVYWYQQSLDQGLQFLIQYYNGEERAKGNILERFSAQQFPDLHSELNLSSLELGDSALYFCASSPPGGTGELFFGEGSRLTVL.

The chain couples TRBV7-8 to TRBJ1-5; D is unclear. The V end lost 2 bases, the J end lost 0 bases, and 11 bases lay between the germline ends. The CDR3 is made up of 16 amino acids. Germline lookup yields CDR1 SGHVS and CDR2 FQNEAQ. The CDR3 DNA sequence: TGTGCCAGCAGCTTAACTCCGTTGAATAGCAATCAGCCCCAGCATTTT. Amino acids: CASSLTPLNSNQPQHF.

This clonotype showed up many times. This chain joins TRBV6-5 and TRBJ2-1; 9 positions match TRBD2. CDR1 and CDR2 (germline): MNHEY, SVGAGI. Trimming at V came to 0 bases and at J to 14 bases, leaving 14 bases not matched to a gene. The length of the CDR3 is 16 residues. DNA for the CDR3: TGTGCCAGCAGTTACTCTTCAAGCGGGGGGCCAGGTGTCAAGTTCTTC. Its translation is CASSYSSSGGPGVKFF.

This clonotype showed up many times. J is TRBJ2-3 and V is TRBV18; D may be TRBD1 or TRBD2 (5 bases each). The CDR3 totals 15 residues. In germline, CDR1 is KGHSH, CDR2 LQKENI. The V end lost 6 bases, the J end lost 4 bases, and 17 bases lay between the germline ends. Written as DNA, the CDR3 is TGTGCCAGCTCCCTCCGGGACCCAGCGGCAGATACGCAGTATTTT. Its protein is CASSLRDPAADTQYF.

This clonotype occurred a few times. The V and J genes are TRBV7-2 and TRBJ1-5; TRBD1 matches 9 bases. The J segment lost 4 bases and the V segment lost 3 bases, leaving 7 bases of the junction unmatched. The germline gives CDR1 SGHTA, CDR2 FQGNSA. CDR3 length equals 16 residues. The CDR3 bases are TGTGCCAGCAGCTTTATGACAGGGGGAGCGAATCAGCCCCAGCATTTT. Protein sequence: CASSFMTGGANQPQHF.

The chain is built from TRBV20-1 and TRBJ1-5; 7 bases fit TRBD1. V lost 5 bases to trimming and J lost 4 bases; unmatched junction nucleotides: 8. The CDR3 contains 14 residues. Germline CDR1 and CDR2: DFQATT and SNEGSKA (reference sequence). CDR3 in amino acids: CSAQDRVRNQPQHF. The CDR3 nucleotides are TGCAGTGCTCAAGACAGGGTACGGAATCAGCCCCAGCATTTT.

CDR3 loop: CSVGKMNEKLFF. The CDR3, as DNA: TGCAGCGTTGGTAAAATGAATGAAAAACTGTTTTTT. The rearrangement joins TRBV29-1 to TRBJ1-4; no clear D gene. CDR3 size: 12 residues. Germline-derived CDR1 and CDR2 are SQVTM and ANQGSEA. Trimming stripped 4 bases from V and 5 bases from J, with 8 bases between.

This clonotype was seen only a few times. The J gene is TRBJ1-2, the V gene TRBV12-3 or TRBV12-4, with 9 bases lining up with TRBD1. V was clipped by 6 bases and J by 8 bases; unmatched bases: 10. The CDR3 contains 14 residues. CDR3 sequence reads: CASSPIQGAGGYTF. The DNA of the CDR3 is TGTGCCAGCAGCCCGATACAGGGGGCTGGCGGCTACACCTTC.

This clonotype appeared many times. The V and J genes are TRBV12-3 or TRBV12-4 and TRBJ1-2; D perhaps matches TRBD1 (6 bases). The CDR3 has 12 residues. Trimming took off 2 bases at V and 5 bases at J, with 6 bases between the two ends. The CDR3 reads CASSLTGYGYTF. CDR3 coding DNA: TGTGCCAGCAGTTTAACAGGGTATGGCTACACCTTC.

In its sample, this clonotype was seen many times. This chain connects TRBV6-2 or TRBV6-3 to TRBJ2-7; D is unclear. Looked up from germline, CDR1 is MNHEY and CDR2 is SVGEGT. The CDR3 length is 13 residues. V was pared by 2 bases and J by 3 bases, with 8 bases between. As DNA, the CDR3 is TGTGCCAGCAGTTACGTTGGGGACTACGAGCAGTACTTC. Encoded protein: CASSYVGDYEQYF.

The CDR3 loop reads CSASWPENYGYTF. The CDR3 nucleotides read TGCAGTGCTAGTTGGCCGGAGAACTATGGCTACACCTTC. This chain connects TRBV20-1 to TRBJ1-2; no clear D gene. The CDR3 is 13 residues long. Between the trimmed V and J ends, which lost 3 bases and 2 bases, there was a span of 10 bases. Germline V gives CDR1 DFQATT, CDR2 SNEGSKA (reference sequence).

This clonotype was counted between two and nine times. This chain uses TRBV6-1 with TRBJ1-2, with 12 bases fitting TRBD1. The germline CDR1 and CDR2 sequences are MNHNS and SASEGT. With 5 bases clipped from V and 5 bases from J, the junction kept 6 bases outside the gene matches. The CDR3 covers 15 residues. CDR3 amino acids: CASSRGTGGKYGYTF. CDR3 in DNA: TGTGCCAGCAGTAGAGGGACAGGGGGCAAGTATGGCTACACCTTC.

This clonotype was counted at least ten times. The chain links TRBV20-1 to TRBJ2-4; a possible D gene is TRBD1 (6 bases). The CDR3 is made up of 17 amino acids. Germline V lookup: CDR1 DFQATT, CDR2 SNEGSKA (reference sequence). V was cut by 0 bases and J by 0 bases, with 15 bases left in between. CDR3 bases: TGCAGTGCTAGAGATAGAATACAGGGAGCAGCCAAAAACATTCAGTACTTC. Translation gives CSARDRIQGAAKNIQYF.

CDR3 protein: CASSQDPGPDYEQYF. The CDR3 DNA follows: TGTGCCAGCAGCCAAGATCCTGGGCCAGATTACGAGCAGTACTTC. This chain joins TRBV4-2 and TRBJ2-7; D unclear. This CDR3 spans 15 amino acids. The V end was cut by 0 bases, the J end by 4 bases, with 13 bases between. Germline CDR1 reads LGHNA; CDR2 reads YNFKEQ.

This clonotype was seen ten or more times. The gene calls are TRBV6-1 and TRBJ2-1; 7 bases align to TRBD2. V shed 2 bases, J shed 4 bases, and the junction held 8 bases outside the gene matches. Looked up from germline, CDR1 is MNHNS and CDR2 is SASEGT. The CDR3 sequence is 16 residues long. CDR3 sequence reads: CASSEFGREGYNEQFF. Written as DNA, the CDR3 is TGTGCCAGCAGTGAATTCGGCAGGGAGGGTTACAATGAGCAGTTCTTC.

The CDR3 is CASSLGSEGVYGYTF. The CDR3 nucleotides are TGTGCCAGCAGCTTAGGGTCAGAGGGAGTCTATGGCTACACCTTC. The chain recombines TRBV7-8 with TRBJ1-2; D remains unclear. V lost 1 base and J lost 4, with 13 bases in between. The CDR3 is made up of 15 amino acids. Germline V lookup: CDR1 SGHVS, CDR2 FQNEAQ.

The chain recombines TRBV7-2 with TRBJ2-2, with D unresolved. The CDR3 runs to 15 residues. With 0 bases removed from V and 6 bases from J, the gap between germline ends came to 11 bases. CDR1 and CDR2 from the germline V gene are SGHTA and FQGNSA. The CDR3 sequence is CASSLAMGIAGELFF. The CDR3 DNA sequence: TGTGCCAGCAGCTTAGCTATGGGGATTGCCGGGGAGCTGTTTTTT.